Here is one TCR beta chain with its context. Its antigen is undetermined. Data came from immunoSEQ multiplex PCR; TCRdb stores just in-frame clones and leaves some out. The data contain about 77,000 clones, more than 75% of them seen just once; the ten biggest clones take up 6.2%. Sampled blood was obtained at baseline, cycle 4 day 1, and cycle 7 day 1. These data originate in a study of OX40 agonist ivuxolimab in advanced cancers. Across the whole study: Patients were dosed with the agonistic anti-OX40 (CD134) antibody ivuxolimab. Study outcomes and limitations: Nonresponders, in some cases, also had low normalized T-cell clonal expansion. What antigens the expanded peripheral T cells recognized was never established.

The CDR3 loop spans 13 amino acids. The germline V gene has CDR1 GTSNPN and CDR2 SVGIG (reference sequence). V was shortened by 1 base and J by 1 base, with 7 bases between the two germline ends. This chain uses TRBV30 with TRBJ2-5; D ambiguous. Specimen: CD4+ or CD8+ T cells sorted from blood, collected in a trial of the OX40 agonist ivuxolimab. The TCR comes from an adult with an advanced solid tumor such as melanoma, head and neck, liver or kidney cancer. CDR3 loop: CAWSGRAQETQYF. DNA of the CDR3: TGTGCCTGGAGTGGACGAGCCCAAGAGACCCAGTACTTC.